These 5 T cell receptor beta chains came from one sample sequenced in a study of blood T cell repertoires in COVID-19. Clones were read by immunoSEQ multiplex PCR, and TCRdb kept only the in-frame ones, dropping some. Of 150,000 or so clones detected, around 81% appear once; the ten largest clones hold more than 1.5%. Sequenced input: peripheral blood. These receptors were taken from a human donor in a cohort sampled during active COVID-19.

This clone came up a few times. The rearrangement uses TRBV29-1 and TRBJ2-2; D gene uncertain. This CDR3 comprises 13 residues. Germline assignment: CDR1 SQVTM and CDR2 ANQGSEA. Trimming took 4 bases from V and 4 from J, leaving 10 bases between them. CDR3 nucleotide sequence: TGCAGCGTTGCCCTTTCAGGCACCGGGGAGCTGTTTTTT. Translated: CSVALSGTGELFF.

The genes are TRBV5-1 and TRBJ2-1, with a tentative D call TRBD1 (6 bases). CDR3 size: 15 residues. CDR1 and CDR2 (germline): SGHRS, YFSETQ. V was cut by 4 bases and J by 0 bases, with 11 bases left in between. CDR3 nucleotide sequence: TGCGCCAGCAGCAATGGGGGCCTCTCCTACAATGAGCAGTTCTTC. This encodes CASSNGGLSYNEQFF.

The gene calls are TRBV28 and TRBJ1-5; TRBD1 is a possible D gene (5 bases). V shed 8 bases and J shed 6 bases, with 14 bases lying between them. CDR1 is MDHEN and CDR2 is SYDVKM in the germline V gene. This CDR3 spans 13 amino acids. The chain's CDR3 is CASGWGGFQPQHF. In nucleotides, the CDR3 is TGTGCCAGCGGATGGGGGGGATTTCAGCCCCAGCATTTT.

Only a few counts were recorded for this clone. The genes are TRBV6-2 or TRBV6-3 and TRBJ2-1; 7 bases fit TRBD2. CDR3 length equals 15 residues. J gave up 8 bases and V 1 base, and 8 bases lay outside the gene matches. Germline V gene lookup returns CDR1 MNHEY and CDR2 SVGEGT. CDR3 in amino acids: CASSYWRTRGDEQFF. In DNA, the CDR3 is TGTGCCAGCAGTTACTGGAGGACTAGAGGGGATGAGCAGTTCTTC.

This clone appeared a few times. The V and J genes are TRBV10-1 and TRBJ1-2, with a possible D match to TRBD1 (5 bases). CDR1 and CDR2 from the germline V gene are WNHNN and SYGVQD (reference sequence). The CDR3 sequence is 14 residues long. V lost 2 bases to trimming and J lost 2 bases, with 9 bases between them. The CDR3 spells CASSEPGKNYGYTF. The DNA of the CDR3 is TGCGCCAGCAGTGAGCCAGGGAAGAACTATGGCTACACCTTC.